Each of the 32 T cell receptor beta chains below was sequenced from the same sample in a study of T cells in severe cutaneous drug reactions. Bulk and single-cell libraries used iRepertoire multiplex PCR with TCR subtype-specific primers. TCRdb re-called the multiplex PCR reads, yielding one record per CDR3 amino acid sequence without DNA. The listing contains about 2,700 distinct CDR3 sequences. Carbamazepine had induced Stevens-Johnson syndrome or toxic epidermal necrolysis in the sequenced donors. Source material: cells from a skin blister. The receptors originated from a human donor with toxic epidermal necrolysis, a severe cutaneous drug reaction.

The chain couples TRBV29-1 to TRBJ1-4; TCRdb picks TRBD1, but there is no DNA to check that call. The germline V gene encodes CDR1 SQVTM and CDR2 ANQGSEA. This CDR3 spans 14 amino acids. Here the CDR3 reads CSVEGREGGEKLFF.

The J gene is TRBJ1-1, the V gene TRBV18. CDR3 length equals 16 residues. Germline V gene lookup returns CDR1 KGHSH and CDR2 LQKENI. This chain's CDR3 is CASSPTLGGTEGEAFF.

The gene calls are TRBV30 and TRBJ2-6; TCRdb selects TRBD2, and the lack of DNA leaves this call unchecked. The CDR3 is 16 amino acids. Germline V gene sequence: CDR1 GTSNPN, CDR2 SVGIG (reference sequence). CDR3 loop: CAWSVRHLPGANVLTF.

This clonotype is labeled medium-sized based on frequency. The CDR3 reads CATSRDFDDEQYF. V is TRBV15 and J is TRBJ2-7. This CDR3 spans 13 amino acids. Germline V gives CDR1 LNHNV, CDR2 YYDKDF (reference sequence).

The chain uses TRBV6-6 and TRBJ2-1. From germline, CDR1 is MNHNY and CDR2 SVGAGI (reference sequence). The CDR3 length is 11 residues. This chain's CDR3 is CASSARHEQFF.

The gene calls are TRBV6-2 or TRBV6-3 and TRBJ2-1; there is no DNA to check the TCRdb D call of TRBD2. CDR1 and CDR2 (germline): MNHEY, SVGEGT. This CDR3 region has 18 residues. CDR3 in amino acids: CASSYYPGLAGGNNEQFF.

The chain has TRBV6-2 or TRBV6-3 and TRBJ2-7. The length of the CDR3 is 13 residues. Germline lookup yields CDR1 MNHEY and CDR2 SVGEGT. CDR3 region: CASSYADSYEQYF.

The chain carries TRBV11-2 and TRBJ1-5; absent DNA, TCRdb's TRBD1 call cannot be checked. Per the germline V gene, CDR1 is SGHAT and CDR2 is FQNNGV. The CDR3 is 13 residues long. CDR3 amino acids: CASSPGPYQPQHF.

This sequence joins TRBV9 and TRBJ2-3; no DNA is available, so the TRBD1 call from TCRdb remains unchecked. The CDR3 loop spans 16 amino acids. CDR1 is SGDLS and CDR2 is YYNGEE in the germline V gene. CDR3 residues: CASSPRDRGRTDTQYF. Supplemented by reference TRBV9 and TRBJ2-3, the full variable domain reads DSGVTQTPKHLITATGQRVTLRCSPRSGDLSVYWYQQSLDQGLQFLIQYYNGEERAKGNILERFSAQQFPDLHSELNLSSLELGDSALYFCASSPRDRGRTDTQYFGPGTRLTVL.

V gene TRBV6-5 combines with J gene TRBJ2-2. The CDR3 sequence is 12 residues long. Germline V gives CDR1 MNHEY, CDR2 SVGAGI. CDR3 loop: CASSYRDGELFF.

V and J are TRBV28 and TRBJ2-5; the D call of TRBD2 rests on TCRdb alone, since no DNA is present to check it. Germline CDR1 reads MDHEN; CDR2 reads SYDVKM. The CDR3 extends over 15 amino acids. This CDR3 is CASSPRTSGLKTQYF.

The V and J genes are TRBV28 and TRBJ2-1. This CDR3 has 17 amino acids. The germline gives CDR1 MDHEN, CDR2 SYDVKM. CDR3 protein: CASSLSGLGDSYNEQFF. Full variable domain (missing parts from reference TRBV28 and TRBJ2-1): DVKVTQSSRYLVKRTGEKVFLECVQDMDHENMFWYRQDPGLGLRLIYFSYDVKMKEKGDIPEGYSVSREKKERFSLILESASTNQTSMYLCASSLSGLGDSYNEQFFGPGTRLTVL.

This clonotype is classed as medium-sized (0.01 to 0.1%) by frequency. The V call is TRBV30, the J call TRBJ1-2. This CDR3 has 13 amino acids. CDR1 and CDR2 from the germline V gene are GTSNPN and SVGIG (reference sequence). The CDR3 is CAWIGILGYGYTF.

This chain connects TRBV15 to TRBJ2-2; there is no DNA to check the TCRdb D call of TRBD1. The germline CDR1 and CDR2 sequences are LNHNV and YYDKDF (reference sequence). The CDR3 sequence is 15 residues long. The chain's CDR3 is CATSEDRADTGELFF.

The J gene is TRBJ2-1, the V gene TRBV30; the D call from TCRdb, TRBD1, cannot be confirmed without DNA. The CDR3 spans 13 residues. CDR1 and CDR2 (germline): GTSNPN, SVGIG (reference sequence). CDR3 in amino acids: CAWGAGSYNEQFF.

V is TRBV2 and J is TRBJ2-7; the TCRdb D gene call, TRBD2, has no DNA to confirm it. Looked up from germline, CDR1 is SNHLY and CDR2 is FYNNEI. This CDR3 has 15 amino acids. The CDR3 protein is CASKQLAGGTGEQYF.

This chain connects TRBV9 to TRBJ2-1; with no DNA, the TCRdb D assignment of TRBD2 cannot be verified. CDR1 and CDR2 (germline): SGDLS, YYNGEE. The CDR3 has 14 amino acids. CDR3 residues: CASSPGGLYNEQFF.

The rearrangement uses TRBV20-1 and TRBJ2-7. Per the germline V gene, CDR1 is DFQATT and CDR2 is SNEGSKA (reference sequence). The CDR3 has 12 amino acids. The CDR3 here is CSARDASYEQYF.

The CDR3 reads CATTGGANTGELFF. This chain connects TRBV24-1 to TRBJ2-2; TCRdb names TRBD1, which stays unverified in the absence of DNA. From germline, CDR1 is KGHDR and CDR2 SFDVKD. The CDR3 is 14 amino acids.

This clonotype is large by frequency. The V call is TRBV5-4, the J call TRBJ2-3; TCRdb's D gene call, TRBD2, goes unchecked for lack of DNA. The CDR3 extends over 16 amino acids. Germline lookup yields CDR1 SGHNT and CDR2 YYREEE (reference sequence). The CDR3 is CASSLAMSGGSDTQYF.

This clonotype is called large based on its frequency. The V and J genes are TRBV30 and TRBJ1-2. The CDR3 has 12 amino acids. Per germline, CDR1 GTSNPN and CDR2 SVGIG (reference sequence). The CDR3 protein is CAWSGFPYGYTF. The full variable domain, with the rest looked up from reference TRBV30 and TRBJ1-2, is SQTIHQWPATLVQPVGSPLSLECTVEGTSNPNLYWYRQAAGRGLQLLFYSVGIGQISSEVPQNLSASRPQDRQFILSSKKLLLSDSGFYLCAWSGFPYGYTFGSGTRLTVV.

This chain uses TRBV2 with TRBJ1-5. The CDR3 sequence is 12 residues long. Germline V gene sequence: CDR1 SNHLY, CDR2 FYNNEI. The chain's CDR3 is CASGSSNQPQHF.

V usage is TRBV5-1 and J usage is TRBJ2-7; the TRBD1 assignment by TCRdb is unverifiable without DNA. This CDR3 region has 17 residues. CDR1 and CDR2 (germline): SGHRS, YFSETQ. CDR3: CASSRLRGAGAAYEQYF.

The chain employs TRBV29-1 and TRBJ2-2. The germline V gene has CDR1 SQVTM and CDR2 ANQGSEA. The CDR3 has 11 amino acids. CDR3 amino acids: CSVDLDGELFF.

The J gene is TRBJ2-7, the V gene TRBV5-1; as DNA is missing, the TRBD1 call by TCRdb cannot be tested. The CDR3 length is 13 residues. CDR1 SGHRS and CDR2 YFSETQ come from the germline V gene. CDR3 region: CASSWGTSYEQYF.

Its frequency marks this clonotype as medium-sized. V and J are TRBV28 and TRBJ1-6; TCRdb designates TRBD1, a call that cannot be tested without DNA. The CDR3 spans 14 residues. The V gene's germline CDR1 is MDHEN and CDR2 SYDVKM. CDR3 protein: CASSLTGRHSPLHF.

The genes are TRBV20-1 and TRBJ1-1. Looked up from germline, CDR1 is DFQATT and CDR2 is SNEGSKA (reference sequence). The CDR3 contains 12 residues. The chain's CDR3 is CSASKNVLEAFF.

The V gene is TRBV5-1, the J gene TRBJ1-1. Germline V gives CDR1 SGHRS, CDR2 YFSETQ. This CDR3 is 13 amino acids long. The CDR3 sequence is CASSLGVNTEAFF. The full variable domain, its missing parts supplied by reference TRBV5-1 and TRBJ1-1, is KAGVTQTPRYLIKTRGQQVTLSCSPISGHRSVSWYQQTPGQGLQFLFEYFSETQRNKGNFPGRFSGRQFSNSRSEMNVSTLELGDSALYLCASSLGVNTEAFFGQGTRLTVV.

The V call is TRBV6-2 or TRBV6-3, the J call TRBJ1-2; there is no DNA to check the TCRdb D call of TRBD1. CDR1 and CDR2 from the germline V gene are MNHEY and SVGEGT. This CDR3 has 14 amino acids. CDR3 amino acids: CASSPQQGWYGYTF.

The V and J genes are TRBV9 and TRBJ1-3. Germline V lookup: CDR1 SGDLS, CDR2 YYNGEE. This CDR3 has 14 residues. This CDR3 reads CASSVGAGGNTIYF.

V is TRBV7-9 and J is TRBJ1-1; the D call from TCRdb, TRBD1, cannot be confirmed without DNA. Germline lookup yields CDR1 SEHNR and CDR2 FQNEAQ (reference sequence). The CDR3 has 16 amino acids. The CDR3 protein is CASSLSVGQSNTEAFF. The variable domain in full, with the rest retrieved from reference TRBV7-9 and TRBJ1-1, is DTGVSQNPRHKITKRGQNVTFRCDPISEHNRLYWYRQTLGQGPEFLTYFQNEAQLEKSRLLSDRFSAERPKGSFSTLEIQRTEQGDSAMYLCASSLSVGQSNTEAFFGQGTRLTVV.

The chain uses TRBV7-3 and TRBJ1-2; the TCRdb D gene call, TRBD1, has no DNA to confirm it. Germline loops: CDR1 SGHTA, CDR2 FQGTGA. This CDR3 has 13 residues. Here the CDR3 reads CASSLAQGDGYTF.